This entry is about one T cell receptor (beta chain). Authors' processing steps: Estimates of nucleated cell counts were drawn from the amplification of reference gene primers. Clones were sequenced by immunoSEQ multiplex PCR, and TCRdb holds only the in-frame ones, with some missing. V, J and clone size were drawn from that table, and D and trimming were deduced from the DNA. The sample has hundreds of thousands of clones, 87% seen once; the top ten hold 2% to 2.5%. This sample is part of a study of blood T cell repertoires in COVID-19. Study-wide background: Italy, Spain and the United States were the sources of the convalescent and acute COVID-19 samples. The analysed material was cDNA or gDNA that came from T cells, B-cell-depleted T cells, or PBMCs.

This CDR3 is 15 amino acids long. V shed 1 base, J shed 1 base, and the junction held 0 bases outside the gene matches. Per germline, CDR1 MDHEN and CDR2 SYDVKM. Sequenced sample: peripheral blood. The rearrangement uses TRBV28 and TRBJ2-4; 8 bases line up with TRBD2. This clonotype originated in a woman in her 50s who had recovered from COVID-19. The CDR3 DNA follows: TGTGCCAGCAGTTTATCGGGAGGGGCCAAAAACATTCAGTACTTC. It encodes CASSLSGGAKNIQYF.